Following are 20 T cell receptor beta chains from one sample sequenced in a study of blood T cell repertoires in COVID-19. Profiled with immunoSEQ multiplex PCR; TCRdb holds only in-frame clones, not every one. The sample contains 240,000 or so clones, approximately 85% of which appear only once. Material: peripheral blood. Receptor source: a man at least 80 years old with acute or convalescent COVID-19.

A single count supports this clone. In nucleotides, the CDR3 is TGTGCCAGCAGCTTAGGATTGGGGGAGGGGTATGGCTACACCTTC. Protein sequence: CASSLGLGEGYGYTF. The chain couples TRBV7-6 to TRBJ1-2, with D perhaps TRBD1 (5 bases). The length of the CDR3 is 15 residues. The V end lost 1 base, the J end lost 5 bases, and 14 bases lay between the germline ends. Germline lookup yields CDR1 SGHVS and CDR2 FNYEAQ. Complete variable domain (other parts from reference TRBV7-6 and TRBJ1-2): GAGVSQSPRYKVTKRGQDVALRCDPISGHVSLYWYRQALGQGPEFLTYFNYEAQQDKSGLPNDRFSAERPEGSISTLTIQRTEQRDSAMYRCASSLGLGEGYGYTFGSGTRLTVV.

The chain joins TRBV12-3 or TRBV12-4 to TRBJ1-3; D not resolved. This CDR3 has 13 residues. V gave up 6 bases and J gave up 2 bases, with 8 bases separating them. The CDR3 loop is CASSPSAGNTIYF. Written as DNA, the CDR3 is TGTGCCAGCAGCCCGTCAGCTGGAAACACCATATATTTT.

As concerns this clone: One junction end disagrees with the germline gene, perhaps due to a read error. This chain connects TRBV12-3 or TRBV12-4 to TRBJ1-2; D is possibly TRBD1 (6 bases). The CDR3 totals 12 residues. The CDR3 spells CASSSRPGGCTF. In nucleotides, the CDR3 is TGTGCCAGCAGTTCCCGCCCGGGGGGCTGCACCTTC.

CDR3 residues: CASSSGAVGSGELFF. For the CDR3, the DNA is TGTGCCAGCAGCAGCGGGGCGGTGGGGTCCGGGGAGCTGTTTTTT. The chain joins TRBV28 to TRBJ2-2, with 7 bases matching TRBD2. V shed 6 bases and J 6 bases; nucleotides not matched to a gene: 10. Germline V lookup: CDR1 MDHEN, CDR2 SYDVKM. The CDR3 has 15 amino acids.

The V gene is TRBV18, the J gene TRBJ2-3; D is possibly TRBD2 (5 bases). The germline V and J ends were trimmed by 4 bases and 0 bases, with 5 bases remaining between them. CDR3 length: 13 residues. Germline CDR1 and CDR2: KGHSH and LQKENI. CDR3 DNA sequence: TGTGCCAGCTCACGGACTAGCACAGATACGCAGTATTTT. It codes for CASSRTSTDTQYF. The whole variable domain, filled in from reference TRBV18 and TRBJ2-3, reads NAGVMQNPRHLVRRRGQEARLRCSPMKGHSHVYWYRQLPEEGLKFMVYLQKENIIDESGMPKERFSAEFPKEGPSILRIQQVVRGDSAAYFCASSRTSTDTQYFGPGTRLTVL.

The rearrangement joins TRBV11-2 to TRBJ1-1; TRBD1 matches at 10 bases. J gave up 8 bases and V 5 bases, and 5 bases lay outside the gene matches. Germline CDR1 reads SGHAT; CDR2 reads FQNNGV. CDR3 length: 13 amino acids. The CDR3 sequence is CASSPPGQGEAFF. The CDR3 nucleotides read TGTGCCAGCAGCCCACCGGGACAGGGGGAAGCTTTCTTT.

The chain has TRBV5-8 and TRBJ1-2; 7 bases align to TRBD1. The ends lost 3 bases at V and 2 bases at J; junction bases unmatched: 1. Germline V gene sequence: CDR1 SGHTS, CDR2 YDEGEE. The CDR3 spans 13 residues. The CDR3 DNA sequence: TGTGCCAGCAGCTCACAGGGGAACTATGGCTACACCTTC. It translates to CASSSQGNYGYTF.

The chain couples TRBV6-6 to TRBJ1-1; D perhaps matches TRBD1 (6 bases). Per germline, CDR1 MNHNY and CDR2 SVGAGI (reference sequence). This CDR3 has 16 residues. V was trimmed by 6 bases and J by 5 bases, leaving 22 bases between them. CDR3 loop: CASSRQGRARRTEAFF. CDR3 DNA: TGTGCCAGCAGCCGTCAGGGGCGGGCAAGAAGAACTGAAGCTTTCTTT.

V and J are TRBV7-2 and TRBJ2-1, with TRBD2 identical over 9 bases. This CDR3 spans 15 amino acids. Germline trimming cut 4 bases from V and 9 bases from J; bases unmatched to any gene: 10. Per the germline V gene, CDR1 is SGHTA and CDR2 is FQGNSA. The CDR3 loop reads CASSSSGGLVGEQFF. The CDR3 DNA is TGTGCCAGCAGCTCAAGCGGGGGGCTAGTTGGTGAGCAGTTCTTC.

This sequence joins TRBV18 and TRBJ2-1, with 10 bases identical to TRBD2. The CDR3 runs to 15 residues. Germline values: CDR1 KGHSH, CDR2 LQKENI. V dropped 2 bases and J dropped 4; count of bases not matched to a gene: 2. This CDR3 is CASSPTSGTYNEQFF. Here the CDR3 DNA reads TGTGCCAGCTCACCAACTAGCGGGACTTACAATGAGCAGTTCTTC.

The chain joins TRBV7-9 to TRBJ1-1; 12 bases are a match to TRBD1. The V and J ends lost 2 bases and 8 bases, in that order; junction bases with no gene match: 3. This CDR3 is built from 14 residues. In germline, CDR1 is SEHNR, CDR2 FQNEAQ (reference sequence). CDR3 region: CASSLRDRGPEAFF. CDR3 sequence (DNA): TGTGCCAGCAGCTTACGGGACAGGGGGCCCGAAGCTTTCTTT.

This clone was observed a single time. The chain uses TRBV9 and TRBJ1-3; no clear D. The CDR3 length is 15 residues. With 0 bases removed from V and 0 bases from J, the gap between germline ends came to 7 bases. The germline gives CDR1 SGDLS, CDR2 YYNGEE. This CDR3 is CASSVEALSGNTIYF. The CDR3 DNA sequence: TGTGCCAGCAGCGTAGAAGCGCTCTCTGGAAACACCATATATTTT.

The chain links TRBV6-5 to TRBJ1-3; TRBD1 is a possible D gene (6 bases). CDR1 is MNHEY and CDR2 is SVGAGI in the germline V gene. The CDR3 covers 14 residues. Trimming removed 8 bases at V and 0 bases at J, with 11 bases between. The CDR3 here is CASVTGSSGNTIYF. The CDR3 nucleotides read TGTGCCAGCGTAACAGGGAGCTCTGGAAACACCATATATTTT.

This chain connects TRBV5-1 to TRBJ1-6, with 9 bases lining up with TRBD1. Looked up from germline, CDR1 is SGHRS and CDR2 is YFSETQ. V trimming: 0 bases; J trimming: 9 bases; junction bases outside the gene matches: 4. There are 15 residues in the CDR3. CDR3 in DNA: TGCGCCAGCAGCTTGGACCGGACAGGGGTTTCACCCCTCCACTTT. Protein product: CASSLDRTGVSPLHF. Together with reference TRBV5-1 and TRBJ1-6, the CDR3 gives the full variable domain: KAGVTQTPRYLIKTRGQQVTLSCSPISGHRSVSWYQQTPGQGLQFLFEYFSETQRNKGNFPGRFSGRQFSNSRSEMNVSTLELGDSALYLCASSLDRTGVSPLHFGNGTRLTVT.

The chain uses TRBV28 and TRBJ1-5; possibly TRBD1 for D (5 bases). The V gene lost 6 bases and the J gene lost 3 bases, with 12 bases spanning the gap. CDR1 MDHEN and CDR2 SYDVKM come from the germline V gene. CDR3 length: 14 residues. DNA for the CDR3: TGTGCCAGCAGATCCTCAGGGTACAATCAGCCCCAGCATTTT. This translates into CASRSSGYNQPQHF.

The chain recombines TRBV6-6 with TRBJ1-3; TRBD1 might be the D (5 bases). V lost 4 bases, J lost 0 bases, and 10 bases lay in between. The germline V gene encodes CDR1 MNHNY and CDR2 SVGAGI (reference sequence). CDR3 length equals 15 residues. Here the CDR3 DNA reads TGTGCCAGCAGTTGGGGGGGACCCTCTGGAAACACCATATATTTT. Its protein is CASSWGGPSGNTIYF.

This chain uses TRBV3-1 (or the pseudogene TRBV3-2) with TRBJ2-3; D unclear. V was clipped by 4 bases and J by 5 bases, with 13 bases between them. Germline V CDR1 and CDR2: LGHDT, YNNKEL (reference sequence). The CDR3 spans 14 residues. CDR3 DNA sequence: TGTGCCAGCAGCCCCCTCTCCGGCGGAGATACGCAGTATTTT. Translated: CASSPLSGGDTQYF.

The rearrangement joins TRBV6-6 to TRBJ2-7, with 7 positions matching TRBD2. Trimming at V came to 6 bases and at J to 2 bases, leaving 7 bases not matched to a gene. CDR1 MNHNY and CDR2 SVGAGI come from the germline V gene (reference sequence). This CDR3 has 14 amino acids. The CDR3 here is CASSPSAGPYEQYF. The CDR3 DNA reads TGTGCCAGCAGCCCTTCAGCGGGGCCCTACGAGCAGTACTTC.

The chain combines TRBV19 with TRBJ1-6, with TRBD1 as a possible D gene (5 bases). The CDR3 contains 14 residues. V was trimmed by 11 bases and J by 7 bases, leaving 18 bases between them. Germline CDR1 is LNHDA and CDR2 is SQIVND (reference sequence). The CDR3 coding sequence is TGTGCCGCTAAGGCGGGGACCCCGAATTCACCCCTCCACTTT. Its protein is CAAKAGTPNSPLHF.

The rearrangement uses TRBV29-1 and TRBJ2-1; 15 bases are shared with TRBD2. The V and J ends lost 1 base and 9 bases, in that order; junction bases with no gene match: 4. The CDR3 sequence is 15 residues long. Germline V CDR1 and CDR2: SQVTM, ANQGSEA. The CDR3 here is CSVEVGLAGGGEQFF. CDR3 sequence (DNA): TGCAGCGTTGAAGTGGGACTAGCGGGAGGAGGTGAGCAGTTCTTC.